The 9 T cell receptor beta chains given below trace back to one sample, sequenced in a study of blood T cell repertoires in COVID-19. This table comes from immunoSEQ multiplex PCR, and its TCRdb copy is limited to in-frame clones, with some not included. The table shows 210,000 or so clones, with roughly nine tenths occurring only once. The source material was PBMCs or T cells enriched from blood (not recorded which). The receptors were sampled from a woman aged 45-59 years in a cohort exposed to, infected with or recovered from COVID-19 (not recorded which).

The count of this clone is one. The chain has TRBV12-5 and TRBJ2-2; D remains ambiguous. Germline V gene sequence: CDR1 LGHNT, CDR2 FRNRAP. The CDR3 has 15 residues. The germline V and J ends were trimmed by 1 base and 6 bases, with 12 bases remaining between them. CDR3: CASGLGQVGPGELFF. The CDR3 DNA follows: TGTGCTAGTGGTTTGGGTCAGGTCGGTCCCGGGGAGCTGTTTTTT.

The rearrangement joins TRBV6-5 to TRBJ1-2; perhaps TRBD1 as D (6 bases). The CDR3 contains 15 residues. V lost 6 bases and J lost 1, with 15 bases in between. Per germline, CDR1 MNHEY and CDR2 SVGAGI. This CDR3 reads CASRPEQGHNYGYTF. CDR3 in DNA: TGTGCCAGCAGGCCCGAACAGGGACATAACTATGGCTACACCTTC.

The chain joins TRBV10-3 to TRBJ2-7; tentative D call: TRBD2 (7 bases). Germline assignment: CDR1 ENHRY and CDR2 SYGVKD. The CDR3 length is 14 residues. V was clipped by 8 bases and J by 1 base, with 15 bases between them. CDR3 amino acids: CAIGGGGDSYEQYF. Here the CDR3 DNA reads TGTGCCATCGGAGGGGGGGGTGATTCCTACGAGCAGTACTTC.

J is TRBJ1-6 and V is TRBV5-1, with 10 nucleotides matching TRBD1. From germline, CDR1 is SGHRS and CDR2 YFSETQ. The length of the CDR3 is 13 residues. After removal of 5 bases from V and 8 bases from J, the junction contained 1 base not matched to a gene. Written as DNA, the CDR3 is TGCGCCAGCAGGGACAGGGGGGATTCACCCCTCCACTTT. It specifies CASRDRGDSPLHF.

The chain carries TRBV6-5 and TRBJ2-1; 9 bases are shared with TRBD2. The CDR3 is 15 amino acids. Germline V gene data show CDR1 as MNHEY and CDR2 as SVGAGI. J gave up 0 bases and V 9 bases, and 6 bases lay outside the gene matches. The CDR3 DNA follows: TGTGCCAGTAGGGCGGGGGGGCCCTCCTACAATGAGCAGTTCTTC. Its protein product is CASRAGGPSYNEQFF.

This clone appeared a few times. V is TRBV5-1 and J is TRBJ2-7; the match to TRBD2 covers 11 bases. This CDR3 comprises 16 residues. CDR1 is SGHRS and CDR2 is YFSETQ in the germline V gene. V gave up 1 base and J gave up 0 bases; unmatched junction bases: 3. The CDR3 coding sequence is TGCGCCAGCAGCTTGAATAGCGGGGGGGTCTCCTACGAGCAGTACTTC. Its translation: CASSLNSGGVSYEQYF.

The CDR3 nucleotides are TGTGCCAGCAGATCGGACACTAACTATGGCTACACCTTC. It yields the protein CASRSDTNYGYTF. This rearrangement joins TRBV5-4 to TRBJ1-2; D is perhaps TRBD1 (5 bases). The CDR3 loop spans 13 amino acids. V gave up 5 bases and J gave up 0 bases, with 8 bases separating them. In germline, CDR1 is SGHNT, CDR2 YYREEE (reference sequence). Combining the CDR3 with reference TRBV5-4 and TRBJ1-2 gives the whole variable domain ETGVTQSPTHLIKTRGQQVTLRCSSQSGHNTVSWYQQALGQGPQFIFQYYREEENGRGNFPPRFSGLQFPNYSSELNVNALELDDSALYLCASRSDTNYGYTFGSGTRLTVV.

The chain couples TRBV5-1 to TRBJ1-4; D is uncertain. CDR1 and CDR2 from the germline V gene are SGHRS and YFSETQ. CDR3 size: 15 residues. V was pared by 1 base and J by 6 bases, with 13 bases between. The CDR3 loop is CASSLSNRRDEKLFF. CDR3 nucleotides: TGCGCCAGCAGCTTGTCAAACCGACGGGATGAAAAACTGTTTTTT.

This clone was seen just once. The chain joins TRBV5-4 to TRBJ1-4; possibly TRBD1 for D (6 bases). The CDR3 runs to 15 residues. The ends were cut back, 1 base at V and 2 bases at J, with 9 bases in the middle. Germline CDR1 and CDR2: SGHNT and YYREEE (reference sequence). The CDR3 protein is CASSLPGQTNEKLFF. CDR3 DNA: TGTGCCAGCAGCTTGCCCGGACAGACTAATGAAAAACTGTTTTTT.